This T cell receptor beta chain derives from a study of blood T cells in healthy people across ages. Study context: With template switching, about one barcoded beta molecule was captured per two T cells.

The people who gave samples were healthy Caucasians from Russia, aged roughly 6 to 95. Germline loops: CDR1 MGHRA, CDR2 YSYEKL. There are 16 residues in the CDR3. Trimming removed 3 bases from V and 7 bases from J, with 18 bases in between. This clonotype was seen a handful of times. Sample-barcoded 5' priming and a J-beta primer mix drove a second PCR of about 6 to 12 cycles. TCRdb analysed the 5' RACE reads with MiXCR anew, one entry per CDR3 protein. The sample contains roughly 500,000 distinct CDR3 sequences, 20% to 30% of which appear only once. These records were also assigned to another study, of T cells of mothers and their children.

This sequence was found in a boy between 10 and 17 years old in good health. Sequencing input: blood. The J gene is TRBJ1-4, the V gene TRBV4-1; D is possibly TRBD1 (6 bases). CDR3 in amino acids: CASSQGPQVRGEKLFF. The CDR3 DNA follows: TGCGCCAGCAGCCAGGGACCACAGGTCAGGGGTGAAAAACTGTTTTTT.